This TCR beta chain was captured by sequencing in a study of beta chain features in type 1 diabetes. The sample holds a few counts of this clone. Its cognate antigen is unknown. Reverse transcription of all isolated RNA meant that expressed TCRB transcripts were sequenced. Sequencing was performed with immunoSEQ multiplex PCR; in TCRdb, only in-frame clones are kept and a portion is missing. In the table there are around 450,000 clones, about an eighth of which are singletons. Trimming cost V 2 bases and J 4 bases, with 14 bases left between them. CDR3 length: 15 residues. Germline CDR1 and CDR2: MNHEY and SVGAGI. Study observations and caveats: In every one of the four CD4+ subsets, TCRB CDR3s were moderately but significantly shorter in Type 1 diabetes patients. Type 1 diabetes patients showed fewer insertions and more deletions at VDJ junctions.

The specimen was naive CD4+ T cells from blood. The rearrangement uses TRBV6-5 and TRBJ1-1; no firm D call. The receptor's source is a young woman in good health. The CDR3 sequence: CASSYEGRPGTEAFF. CDR3 bases: TGTGCCAGCAGTTACGAAGGCCGGCCGGGCACTGAAGCTTTCTTT.